The clone carrying this TCR beta chain registers medium-sized by frequency. Its antigen remains unidentified. Libraries of TRB cDNA were made by 5' RACE and carried UMIs. TCRdb re-called the 5' RACE reads and catalogs CDR3 proteins one per entry, DNA excluded. Here the sample table reports tens of thousands of distinct CDR3 sequences. This sample was included in a study of CXCR3-negative and CXCR3-positive naive CD8 T cells. At the level of the study: The libraries yielded 130 million to 150 million TRB reads, about 1.5 +/- 0.3 million each. Study outcomes and limitations: CD5 surface expression was similar among naive subsets, and TCR strength was estimated by inference from TRB CDR3 properties. High diversity, comparable across both naive subsets, contrasted with much lower diversity in memory CD8+ cells. The study found that naive CXCR3-negative and CXCR3-positive cells shared TRBV-TRBJ usage, while memory cells differed.

Germline V gene lookup returns CDR1 MNHEY and CDR2 SMNVEV (reference sequence). The CDR3 contains 18 residues. The chain combines TRBV27 with TRBJ2-3; absent DNA, TCRdb's TRBD2 call cannot be checked. The sequenced sample consisted of memory CD8+ T cells from blood. This sequence was found in a human donor in good health. Some clones in this sample may be carry-over from other donors' samples. The chain's CDR3 is CASSLSSSPRGGRNTQYF.